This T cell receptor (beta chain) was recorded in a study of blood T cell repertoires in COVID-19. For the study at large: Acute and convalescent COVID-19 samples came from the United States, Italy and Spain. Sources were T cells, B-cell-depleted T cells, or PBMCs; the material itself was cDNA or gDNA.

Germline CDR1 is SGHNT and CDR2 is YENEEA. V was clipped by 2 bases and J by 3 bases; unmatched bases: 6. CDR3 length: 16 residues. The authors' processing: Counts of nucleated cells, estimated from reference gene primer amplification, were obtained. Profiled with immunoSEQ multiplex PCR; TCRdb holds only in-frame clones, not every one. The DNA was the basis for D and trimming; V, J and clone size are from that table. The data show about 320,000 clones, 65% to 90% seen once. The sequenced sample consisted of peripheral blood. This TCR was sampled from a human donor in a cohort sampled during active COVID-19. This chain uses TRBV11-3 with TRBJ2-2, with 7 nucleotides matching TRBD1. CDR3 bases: TGTGCCAGCAGCTTAAGCTGGGACAGTCACACCGGGGAGCTGTTTTTT. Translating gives CASSLSWDSHTGELFF.